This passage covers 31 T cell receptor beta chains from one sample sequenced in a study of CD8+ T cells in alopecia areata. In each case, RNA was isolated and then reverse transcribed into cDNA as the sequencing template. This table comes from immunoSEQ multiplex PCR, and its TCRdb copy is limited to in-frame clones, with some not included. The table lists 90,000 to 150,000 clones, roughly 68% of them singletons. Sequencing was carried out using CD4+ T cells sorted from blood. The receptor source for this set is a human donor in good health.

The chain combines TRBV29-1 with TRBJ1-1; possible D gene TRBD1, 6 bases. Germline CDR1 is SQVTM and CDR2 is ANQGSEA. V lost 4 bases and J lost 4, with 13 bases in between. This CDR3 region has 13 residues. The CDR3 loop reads CSVALTGFTEAFF. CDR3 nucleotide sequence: TGCAGCGTTGCCCTAACAGGGTTCACTGAAGCTTTCTTT.

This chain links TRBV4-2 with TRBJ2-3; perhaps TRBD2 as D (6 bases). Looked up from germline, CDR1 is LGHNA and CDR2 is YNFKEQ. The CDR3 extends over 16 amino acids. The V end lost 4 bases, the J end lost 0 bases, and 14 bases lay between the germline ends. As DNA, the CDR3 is TGTGCCAGCAGCCTCTTCGGGGGTGGGAGCACAGATACGCAGTATTTT. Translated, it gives CASSLFGGGSTDTQYF.

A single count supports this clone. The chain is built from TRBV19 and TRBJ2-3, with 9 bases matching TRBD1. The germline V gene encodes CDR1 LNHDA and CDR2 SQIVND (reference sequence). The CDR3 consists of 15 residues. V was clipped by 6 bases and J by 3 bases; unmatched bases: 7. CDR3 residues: CASSPRDRVTDTQYF. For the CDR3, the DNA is TGTGCCAGTAGCCCCCGGGACAGGGTAACAGATACGCAGTATTTT.

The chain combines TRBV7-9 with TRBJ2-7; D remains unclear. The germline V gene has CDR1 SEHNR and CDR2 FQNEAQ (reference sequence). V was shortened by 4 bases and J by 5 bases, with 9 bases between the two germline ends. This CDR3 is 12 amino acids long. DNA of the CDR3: TGTGCCAGCAGCTCTTTCAACGACGAGCAGTACTTC. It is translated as CASSSFNDEQYF.

The chain's CDR3 is CASSVSRDTQPQHF. CDR3 sequence (DNA): TGTGCCAGCAGTGTAAGCCGGGACACTCAGCCCCAGCATTTT. The chain carries TRBV2 and TRBJ1-5, with D tentatively TRBD1 (6 bases). Trimming took 4 bases from V and 6 from J, leaving 13 bases between them. CDR1 is SNHLY and CDR2 is FYNNEI in the germline V gene. This CDR3 comprises 14 residues.

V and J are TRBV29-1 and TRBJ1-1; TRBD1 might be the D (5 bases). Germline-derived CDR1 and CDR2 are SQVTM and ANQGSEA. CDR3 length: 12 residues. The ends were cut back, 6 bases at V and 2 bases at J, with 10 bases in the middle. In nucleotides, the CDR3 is TGCAGCGTCCGGGGCCGAAACACTGAAGCTTTCTTT. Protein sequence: CSVRGRNTEAFF.

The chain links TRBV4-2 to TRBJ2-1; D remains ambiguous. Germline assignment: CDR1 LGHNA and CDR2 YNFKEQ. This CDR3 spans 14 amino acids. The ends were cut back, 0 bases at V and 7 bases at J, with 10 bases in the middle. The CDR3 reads CASSQDSSRNEQFF. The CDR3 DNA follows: TGTGCCAGCAGCCAAGATTCCAGCCGGAATGAGCAGTTCTTC.

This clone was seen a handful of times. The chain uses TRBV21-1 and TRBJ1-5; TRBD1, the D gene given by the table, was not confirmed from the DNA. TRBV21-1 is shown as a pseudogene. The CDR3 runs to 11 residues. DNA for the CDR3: TGTGCCAGCACCCACAATCAGCCCCAGCATTTT. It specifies CASTHNQPQHF.

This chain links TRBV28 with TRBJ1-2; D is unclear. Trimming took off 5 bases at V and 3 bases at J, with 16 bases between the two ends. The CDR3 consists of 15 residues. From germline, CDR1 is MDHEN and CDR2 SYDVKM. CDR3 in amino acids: CASSGETYSDYGYTF. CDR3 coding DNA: TGTGCCAGCAGTGGCGAAACATACTCAGACTATGGCTACACCTTC.

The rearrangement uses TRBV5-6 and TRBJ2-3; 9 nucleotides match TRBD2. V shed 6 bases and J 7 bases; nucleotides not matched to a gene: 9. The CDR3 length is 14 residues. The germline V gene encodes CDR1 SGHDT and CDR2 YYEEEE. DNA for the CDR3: TGTGCCAGCACCCCGGAGCTAGCGGGGAATACGCAGTATTTT. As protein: CASTPELAGNTQYF.

In DNA, the CDR3 is TGTGCCAGCAGCTTGTACACTAGCGGCTCCCAAGAGACCCAGTACTTC. It specifies CASSLYTSGSQETQYF. The V and J genes are TRBV5-8 and TRBJ2-5; 8 nucleotides line up with TRBD2. The germline gives CDR1 SGHTS, CDR2 YDEGEE. V gave up 1 base and J gave up 1 base; unmatched junction bases: 6. The CDR3 contains 16 residues.

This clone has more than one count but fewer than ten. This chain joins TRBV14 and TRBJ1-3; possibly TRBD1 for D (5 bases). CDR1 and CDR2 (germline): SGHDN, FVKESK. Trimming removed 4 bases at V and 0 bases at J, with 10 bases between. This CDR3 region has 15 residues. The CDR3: CASSPGGFSGNTIYF. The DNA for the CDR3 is TGTGCCAGCAGCCCCGGGGGGTTCTCTGGAAACACCATATATTTT.

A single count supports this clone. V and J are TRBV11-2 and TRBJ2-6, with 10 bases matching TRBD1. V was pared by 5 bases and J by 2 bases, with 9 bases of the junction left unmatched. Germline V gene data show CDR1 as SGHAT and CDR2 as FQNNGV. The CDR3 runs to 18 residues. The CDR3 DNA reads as TGTGCCAGCAGCCCGAAGGGGACAGGGGTAACTGGGGCCAACGTCCTGACTTTC. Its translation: CASSPKGTGVTGANVLTF.

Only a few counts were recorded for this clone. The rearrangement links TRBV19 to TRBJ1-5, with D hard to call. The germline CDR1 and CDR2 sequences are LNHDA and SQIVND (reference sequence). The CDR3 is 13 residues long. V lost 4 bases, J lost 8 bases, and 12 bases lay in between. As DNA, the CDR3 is TGTGCCAGTAGTAATGATGACGCAAAGCCCCAGCATTTT. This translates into CASSNDDAKPQHF.

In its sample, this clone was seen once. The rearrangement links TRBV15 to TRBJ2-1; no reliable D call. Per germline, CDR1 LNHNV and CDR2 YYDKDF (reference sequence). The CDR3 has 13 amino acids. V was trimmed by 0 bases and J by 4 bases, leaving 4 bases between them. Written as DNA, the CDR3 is TGTGCCACCAGCAGAGATTCTTACAATGAGCAGTTCTTC. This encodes CATSRDSYNEQFF.

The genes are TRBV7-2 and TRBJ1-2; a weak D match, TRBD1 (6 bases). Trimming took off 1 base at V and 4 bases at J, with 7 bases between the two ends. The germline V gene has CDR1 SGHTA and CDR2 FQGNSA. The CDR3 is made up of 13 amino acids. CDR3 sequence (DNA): TGTGCCAGCAGCTTAGAAGGGGGCTATGGCTACACCTTC. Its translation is CASSLEGGYGYTF.

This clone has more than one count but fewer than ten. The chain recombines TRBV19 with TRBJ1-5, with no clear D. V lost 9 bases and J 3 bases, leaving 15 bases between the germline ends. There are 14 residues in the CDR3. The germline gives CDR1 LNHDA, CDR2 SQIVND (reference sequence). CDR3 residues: CASGNDNYNQPQHF. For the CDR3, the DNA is TGTGCCAGCGGGAACGACAACTACAATCAGCCCCAGCATTTT.

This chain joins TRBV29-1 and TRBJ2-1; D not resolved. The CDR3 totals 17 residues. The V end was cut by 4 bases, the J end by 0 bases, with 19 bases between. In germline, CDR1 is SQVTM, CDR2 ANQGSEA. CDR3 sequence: CSVASPWVSSSYNEQFF. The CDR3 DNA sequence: TGCAGCGTTGCCTCGCCGTGGGTGTCGAGCTCCTACAATGAGCAGTTCTTC.

The CDR3 DNA follows: TGTGCCAGCAGCTTGGTTAGGAATTCACCCCTCCACTTT. Residues: CASSLVRNSPLHF. The chain is built from TRBV5-8 and TRBJ1-6; D is undetermined. CDR1 is SGHTS, CDR2 YDEGEE, per germline. CDR3 length equals 13 residues. The germline V and J ends were trimmed by 0 bases and 7 bases, with 5 bases remaining between them.

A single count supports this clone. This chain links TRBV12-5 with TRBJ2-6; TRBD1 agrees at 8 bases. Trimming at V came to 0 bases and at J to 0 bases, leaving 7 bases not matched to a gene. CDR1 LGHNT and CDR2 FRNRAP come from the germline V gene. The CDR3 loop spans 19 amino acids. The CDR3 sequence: CASGLVDRALFSGANVLTF. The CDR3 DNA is TGTGCTAGTGGTTTGGTGGACAGGGCCCTTTTCTCTGGGGCCAACGTCCTGACTTTC.

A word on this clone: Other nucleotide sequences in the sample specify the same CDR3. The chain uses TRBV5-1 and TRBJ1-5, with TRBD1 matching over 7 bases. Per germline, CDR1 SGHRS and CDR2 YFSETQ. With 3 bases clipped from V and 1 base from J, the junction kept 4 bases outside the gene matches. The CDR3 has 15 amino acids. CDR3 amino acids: CASSSGTESNQPQHF. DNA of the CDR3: TGCGCCAGCAGCTCTGGGACAGAAAGCAATCAGCCCCAGCATTTT.

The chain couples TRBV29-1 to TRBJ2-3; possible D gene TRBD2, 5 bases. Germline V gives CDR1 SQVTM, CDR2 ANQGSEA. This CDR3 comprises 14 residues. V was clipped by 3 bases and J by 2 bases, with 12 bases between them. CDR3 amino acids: CSVEYLGATDTQYF. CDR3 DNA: TGCAGCGTTGAGTACCTGGGAGCCACAGATACGCAGTATTTT.

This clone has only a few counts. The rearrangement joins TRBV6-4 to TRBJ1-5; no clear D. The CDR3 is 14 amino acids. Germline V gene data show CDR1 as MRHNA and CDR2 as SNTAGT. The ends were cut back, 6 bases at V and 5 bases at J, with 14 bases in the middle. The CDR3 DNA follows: TGTGCCAGCAGGCAAGGATTGGGAGATCAGCCCCAGCATTTT. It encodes CASRQGLGDQPQHF.

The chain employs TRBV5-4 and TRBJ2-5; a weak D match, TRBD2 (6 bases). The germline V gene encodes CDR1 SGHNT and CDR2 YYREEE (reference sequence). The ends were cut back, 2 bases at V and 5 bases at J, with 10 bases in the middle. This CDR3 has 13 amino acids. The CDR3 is CASSFRTTETQYF. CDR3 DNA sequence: TGTGCCAGCAGCTTTCGGACTACCGAGACCCAGTACTTC.

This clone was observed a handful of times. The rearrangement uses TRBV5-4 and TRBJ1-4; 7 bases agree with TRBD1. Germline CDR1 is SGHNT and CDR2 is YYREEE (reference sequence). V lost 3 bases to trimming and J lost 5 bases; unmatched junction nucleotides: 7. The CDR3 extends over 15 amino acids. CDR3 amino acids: CASSSEQGMNEKLFF. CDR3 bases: TGTGCCAGCAGCTCGGAACAGGGGATGAATGAAAAACTGTTTTTT.

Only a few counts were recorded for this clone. In DNA form, the CDR3 reads TGCAGCGTTGATGGGGGGAACACTGAAGCTTTCTTT. Encoded protein: CSVDGGNTEAFF. The rearrangement uses TRBV29-1 and TRBJ1-1; D possibly corresponds to TRBD1 (5 bases). The V end lost 3 bases, the J end lost 1 base, and 6 bases lay between the germline ends. Per the germline V gene, CDR1 is SQVTM and CDR2 is ANQGSEA. CDR3 length: 12 residues.

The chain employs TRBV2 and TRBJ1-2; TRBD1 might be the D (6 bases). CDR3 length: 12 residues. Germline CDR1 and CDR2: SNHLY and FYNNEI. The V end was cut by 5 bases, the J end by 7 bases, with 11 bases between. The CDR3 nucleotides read TGTGCCAGCAGTATTGGGGGCGGTGGCTACACCTTC. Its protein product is CASSIGGGGYTF.

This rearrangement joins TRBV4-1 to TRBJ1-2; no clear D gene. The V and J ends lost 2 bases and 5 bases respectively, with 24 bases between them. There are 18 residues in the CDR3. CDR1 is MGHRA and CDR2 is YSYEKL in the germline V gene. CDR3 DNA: TGCGCCAGCAGCCAACAGATGCCATCATTCCTCACTTCGTATGGCTACACCTTC. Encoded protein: CASSQQMPSFLTSYGYTF.

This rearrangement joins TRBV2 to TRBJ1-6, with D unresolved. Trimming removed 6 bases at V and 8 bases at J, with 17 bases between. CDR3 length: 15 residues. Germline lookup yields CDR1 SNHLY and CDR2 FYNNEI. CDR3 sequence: CASSVSEGPHSPLHF. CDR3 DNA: TGTGCCAGCAGCGTCTCGGAGGGTCCTCATTCACCCCTCCACTTT.

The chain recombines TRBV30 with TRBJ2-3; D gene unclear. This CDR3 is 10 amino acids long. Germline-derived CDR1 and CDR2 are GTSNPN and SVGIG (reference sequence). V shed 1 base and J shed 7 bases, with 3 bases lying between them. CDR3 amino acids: CAWSGNTQYF. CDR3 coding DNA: TGTGCCTGGAGTGGGAATACGCAGTATTTT.

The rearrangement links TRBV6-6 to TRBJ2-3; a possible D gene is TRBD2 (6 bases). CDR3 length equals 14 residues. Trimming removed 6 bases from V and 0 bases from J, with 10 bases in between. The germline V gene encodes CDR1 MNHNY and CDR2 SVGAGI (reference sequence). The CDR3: CASRVGGSTDTQYF. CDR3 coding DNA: TGTGCCAGCAGAGTTGGAGGGAGCACAGATACGCAGTATTTT.